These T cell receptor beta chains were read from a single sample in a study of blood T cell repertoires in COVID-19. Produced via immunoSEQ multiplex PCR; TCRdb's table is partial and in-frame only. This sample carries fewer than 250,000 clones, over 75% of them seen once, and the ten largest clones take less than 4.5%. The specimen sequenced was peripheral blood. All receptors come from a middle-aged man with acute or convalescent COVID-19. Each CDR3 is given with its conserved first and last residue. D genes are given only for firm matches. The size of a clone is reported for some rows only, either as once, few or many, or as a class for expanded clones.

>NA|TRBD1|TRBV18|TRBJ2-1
CASSTLQGADEQFF
TGTGCCAGCTCGACACTACAGGGGGCTGATGAGCAGTTCTTC
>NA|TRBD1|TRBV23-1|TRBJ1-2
CASSWRGQGSVDGYTF
TGCGCCAGCAGCTGGAGGGGACAGGGAAGCGTGGATGGCTACACCTTC
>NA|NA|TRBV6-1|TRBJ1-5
CASSAGVGQGLNQPQHF
TGTGCCAGCAGTGCAGGAGTCGGGCAGGGCCTCAATCAGCCCCAGCATTTT
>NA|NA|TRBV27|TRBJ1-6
CASSGTLVATGYSPLHF
TGTGCCAGCAGTGGTACCTTGGTAGCCACCGGTTATTCACCCCTCCACTTT
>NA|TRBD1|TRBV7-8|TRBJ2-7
CASSLGAGGEQYF
TGTGCCAGCAGCCTAGGTGCAGGGGGCGAGCAGTACTTC
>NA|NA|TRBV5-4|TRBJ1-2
CASSLRPQNYGYTF
TGTGCCAGCAGCTTGCGGCCACAGAACTATGGCTACACCTTC
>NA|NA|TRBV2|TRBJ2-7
CASNTQGLYEQYF
TGTGCCAGCAATACTCAGGGGCTCTACGAGCAGTACTTC
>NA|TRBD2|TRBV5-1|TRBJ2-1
CASSLEGLVGDNEQFF
TGCGCCAGCAGCTTGGAGGGACTAGTTGGCGACAATGAGCAGTTCTTC
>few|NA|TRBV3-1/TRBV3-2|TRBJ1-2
CASSLPGGYGYTF
TGTGCCAGCAGCCTACCGGGTGGCTATGGCTACACCTTC
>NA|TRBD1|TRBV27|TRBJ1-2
CASSSPGTGIYGYTF
TGTGCCAGCAGTTCCCCAGGGACAGGGATTTATGGCTACACCTTC
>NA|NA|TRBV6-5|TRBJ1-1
CASSRQPNTEAFF
TGTGCCAGCAGTCGACAGCCTAACACTGAAGCTTTCTTT
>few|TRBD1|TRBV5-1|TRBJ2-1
CASRARDRNNEQFF
TGCGCCAGCAGAGCCCGGGACAGAAACAATGAGCAGTTCTTC
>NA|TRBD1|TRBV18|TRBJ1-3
CASSPSGQGRRDTIYF
TGTGCCAGCTCACCTTCTGGACAGGGAAGACGAGACACCATATATTTT
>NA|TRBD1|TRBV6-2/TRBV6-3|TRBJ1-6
CASSYRDSYNSPLHF
TGTGCCAGCAGTTACAGGGACAGCTATAATTCACCCCTCCACTTT
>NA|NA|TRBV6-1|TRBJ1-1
CASSERPDYTEAFF
TGTGCCAGCAGTGAACGGCCAGACTACACTGAAGCTTTCTTT
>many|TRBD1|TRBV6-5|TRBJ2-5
CASSGQGQETQYF
TGTGCCAGCAGCGGACAGGGACAAGAGACCCAGTACTTC
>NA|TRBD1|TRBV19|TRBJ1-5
CASSWTGNQPQHF
TGTGCCAGTAGCTGGACAGGGAATCAGCCCCAGCATTTT
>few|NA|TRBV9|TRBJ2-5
CASSPPGIQETQYF
TGTGCCAGCAGCCCCCCGGGTATACAAGAGACCCAGTACTTC
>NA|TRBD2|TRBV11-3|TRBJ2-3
CASSLEASGGRGTQYF
TGTGCCAGCAGCTTAGAGGCTAGCGGGGGCCGGGGTACGCAGTATTTT
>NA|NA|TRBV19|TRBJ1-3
CASNHRDSGNTIYF
TGTGCCAGTAACCACCGGGACTCTGGAAACACCATATATTTT
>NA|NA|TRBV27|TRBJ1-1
CASSFGANTEAFF
TGTGCCAGCAGTTTTGGGGCGAACACTGAAGCTTTCTTT
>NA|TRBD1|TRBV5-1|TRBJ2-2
CASSSESGTGGGTGELFF
TGCGCCAGCAGCTCGGAGAGTGGGACAGGGGGAGGTACCGGGGAGCTGTTTTTT
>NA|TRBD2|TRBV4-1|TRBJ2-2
CASSQSHLSGGSTGELFF
TGCGCCAGCAGCCAAAGCCACCTTAGCGGGGGATCCACCGGGGAGCTGTTTTTT
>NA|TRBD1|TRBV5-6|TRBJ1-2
CASSSTGTAFYGYTF
TGTGCCAGCAGCTCAACCGGGACAGCTTTCTATGGCTACACCTTC
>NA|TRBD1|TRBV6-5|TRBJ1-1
CASRRQGGVYTEAFF
TGTGCCAGCAGGAGGCAGGGGGGAGTTTACACTGAAGCTTTCTTT
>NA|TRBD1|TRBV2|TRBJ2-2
CASSELARGRTGELFF
TGTGCCAGCAGTGAACTTGCCAGGGGGCGCACCGGGGAGCTGTTTTTT
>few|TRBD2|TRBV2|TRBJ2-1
CATRGDSSEQFF
TGTGCCACCCGGGGGGATTCAAGTGAGCAGTTCTTC